Below, 25 T cell receptor beta chains from the same sample are listed, as sequenced in a study of blood T cell repertoires in COVID-19. The assay was immunoSEQ multiplex PCR, and TCRdb's table has in-frame clones only and misses some. The sample carries about 100,000 clones, roughly 87% recorded once. Input material: peripheral blood. These receptors originate from a man under 40 in a cohort sampled during active COVID-19.

The V and J genes are TRBV7-2 and TRBJ1-1; maybe TRBD1 (5 bases). The V gene lost 3 bases and the J gene lost 5 bases, with 10 bases spanning the gap. The CDR3 contains 13 residues. Germline CDR1 reads SGHTA; CDR2 reads FQGNSA. The CDR3 sequence is CASSFGARTEAFF. The CDR3 DNA reads TGTGCCAGCAGCTTTGGGGCCCGGACTGAAGCTTTCTTT.

The J gene is TRBJ1-1, the V gene TRBV6-2 or TRBV6-3; D is unresolved. The CDR3 is 16 residues long. The V gene's germline CDR1 is MNHEY and CDR2 SVGEGT. The V gene lost 3 bases and the J gene lost 0 bases, with 14 bases spanning the gap. CDR3 residues: CASSYSPVRMNTEAFF. The CDR3 region has the DNA TGTGCCAGCAGTTATTCGCCGGTCCGCATGAACACTGAAGCTTTCTTT.

The V and J genes are TRBV27 and TRBJ2-1; 10 bases are a match to TRBD1. The CDR3 is 14 amino acids. The V segment lost 6 bases and the J segment 7 bases; nucleotides outside the gene matches: 6. Germline V gene data show CDR1 as MNHEY and CDR2 as SMNVEV (reference sequence). The CDR3 spells CASSGQGVWNEQFF. CDR3 coding DNA: TGTGCCAGCAGCGGACAGGGGGTATGGAATGAGCAGTTCTTC.

This sequence joins TRBV29-1 and TRBJ2-7, with TRBD1 identical over 7 bases. Germline CDR1 is SQVTM and CDR2 is ANQGSEA. The CDR3 sequence is 16 residues long. Unmatched junction bases numbered 14, after V lost 4 bases and J lost 2 bases. The CDR3 DNA is TGCAGCGTTGGTAGGACAGGTAGCCACGATCCCTACGAGCAGTACTTC. Its translation is CSVGRTGSHDPYEQYF.

V is TRBV9 and J is TRBJ2-3; 13 nucleotides agree with TRBD2. Germline-derived CDR1 and CDR2 are SGDLS and YYNGEE. V was clipped by 3 bases and J by 2 bases; unmatched bases: 3. CDR3 size: 16 residues. CDR3 residues: CASSGTSGGATDTQYF. The CDR3 nucleotides read TGTGCCAGCAGCGGAACTAGCGGGGGGGCCACAGATACGCAGTATTTT.

V and J are TRBV7-2 and TRBJ1-5; D might be TRBD1 (5 bases). The V gene's germline CDR1 is SGHTA and CDR2 FQGNSA. With 5 bases removed from V and 5 bases from J, the gap between germline ends came to 16 bases. The CDR3 is 15 residues long. CDR3 residues: CASSASWGGDQPQHF. The CDR3 DNA reads as TGTGCCAGCAGCGCAAGTTGGGGAGGGGATCAGCCCCAGCATTTT.

The rearrangement uses TRBV7-9 and TRBJ2-1; 9 nucleotides align to TRBD2. The CDR3 length is 15 residues. Losses at the gene ends were 8 bases for V and 4 bases for J; bases not matched to a gene: 9. Germline CDR1 SEHNR, CDR2 FQNEAQ (reference sequence). The CDR3 DNA sequence: TGTGCCAGCGGGTCCGCGGGGGGGCCGTACAATGAGCAGTTCTTC. Its translation: CASGSAGGPYNEQFF.

The gene calls are TRBV6-4 and TRBJ2-3; TRBD2 matches 11 bases. This CDR3 region has 23 residues. Germline lookup yields CDR1 MRHNA and CDR2 SNTAGT. Unmatched junction bases numbered 23, after V lost 1 base and J lost 2 bases. In DNA form, the CDR3 reads TGTGCCAGCAGTGACTGGGGCAGGTCGGGCCTAGGGACTAGCGGTTCACACACAGATACGCAGTATTTT. It is translated as CASSDWGRSGLGTSGSHTDTQYF.

The chain carries TRBV19 and TRBJ2-7, with TRBD2 identical over 10 bases. Germline V gene lookup returns CDR1 LNHDA and CDR2 SQIVND (reference sequence). The junction had 4 bases not matched to a gene; V was cut back by 6 bases and J by 2 bases. CDR3 length: 14 residues. The CDR3 sequence is CASRGSGGTYEQYF. Written as DNA, the CDR3 is TGTGCCAGTAGGGGTAGCGGGGGGACCTACGAGCAGTACTTC.

This sequence joins TRBV2 and TRBJ2-2, with 11 nucleotides matching TRBD2. The CDR3 consists of 17 residues. Per germline, CDR1 SNHLY and CDR2 FYNNEI. V was clipped by 7 bases and J by 4 bases; unmatched bases: 11. The CDR3 bases are TGTGCCAGCATGGTCGGGACTAGCGGTGGCCTCACCGGGGAGCTGTTTTTT. Amino acids: CASMVGTSGGLTGELFF. Supplemented by reference TRBV2 and TRBJ2-2, the full variable domain reads EPEVTQTPSHQVTQMGQEVILRCVPISNHLYFYWYRQILGQKVEFLVSFYNNEISEKSEIFDDQFSVERPDGSNFTLKIRSTKLEDSAMYFCASMVGTSGGLTGELFFGEGSRLTVL.

V is TRBV5-1 and J is TRBJ2-3; D might be TRBD1 (6 bases). Germline assignment: CDR1 SGHRS and CDR2 YFSETQ. The length of the CDR3 is 14 residues. V was clipped by 0 bases and J by 3 bases, with 8 bases between them. Written as DNA, the CDR3 is TGCGCCAGCAGCTTGGATCAGGGGACAGATACGCAGTATTTT. Encoded protein: CASSLDQGTDTQYF.

The V call is TRBV29-1, the J call TRBJ2-1, with 7 bases identical to TRBD2. This CDR3 comprises 14 residues. CDR1 and CDR2 (germline): SQVTM, ANQGSEA. The trim removed 6 bases at V and 7 bases at J, leaving 12 bases unmatched. The CDR3 protein is CSVSRQGGANEQFF. CDR3 in DNA: TGCAGCGTCTCACGCCAGGGAGGGGCAAATGAGCAGTTCTTC.

Only a few counts were recorded for this clone. The chain links TRBV19 to TRBJ1-1; D not resolved. Trimming took off 3 bases at V and 1 base at J, with 9 bases between the two ends. Germline-derived CDR1 and CDR2 are LNHDA and SQIVND (reference sequence). The CDR3 is 14 residues long. The CDR3 coding sequence is TGTGCCAGTAGTATCTCCGGAGGGAACACTGAAGCTTTCTTT. Its protein product is CASSISGGNTEAFF.

This rearrangement joins TRBV18 to TRBJ2-5, with TRBD1 identical over 9 bases. This CDR3 spans 16 amino acids. CDR1 and CDR2 from the germline V gene are KGHSH and LQKENI. The junction had 11 bases not matched to a gene; V was cut back by 4 bases and J by 5 bases. In nucleotides, the CDR3 is TGTGCCAGCTCACGCCGCCGGGACAGGGCAGGGGAGACCCAGTACTTC. Translating it yields CASSRRRDRAGETQYF.

V gene TRBV9 combines with J gene TRBJ2-1, with 11 bases aligning to TRBD2. The CDR3 is 17 amino acids. Per germline, CDR1 SGDLS and CDR2 YYNGEE. Trimming removed 0 bases from V and 4 bases from J; junction bases left unmatched: 6. The CDR3 reads CASSVGSGGAGYNEQFF. CDR3 DNA sequence: TGTGCCAGCAGCGTAGGTAGCGGGGGGGCCGGGTACAATGAGCAGTTCTTC.

The rearrangement uses TRBV3-1 (or the pseudogene TRBV3-2) and TRBJ2-5; 12 bases line up with TRBD2. The CDR3 contains 17 residues. The V and J ends lost 0 bases and 3 bases, in that order; junction bases with no gene match: 5. In germline, CDR1 is LGHDT, CDR2 YNNKEL (reference sequence). CDR3 amino acids: CASSQDPPSGGEETQYF. DNA for the CDR3: TGTGCCAGCAGCCAAGATCCGCCTAGCGGGGGGGAAGAGACCCAGTACTTC.

This chain links TRBV11-2 with TRBJ2-1; 8 nucleotides agree with TRBD1. CDR1 SGHAT and CDR2 FQNNGV come from the germline V gene. The V segment lost 1 base and the J segment 7 bases; nucleotides outside the gene matches: 9. The CDR3 has 16 amino acids. CDR3 sequence: CASSLGGQGVKNEQFF. The CDR3 DNA reads TGTGCCAGCAGCTTAGGAGGACAGGGCGTTAAGAATGAGCAGTTCTTC.

CDR3 nucleotides: TGTGCCAGCAGCTTATTTTTTACAGGGGAGCAGTACTTC. Its protein product is CASSLFFTGEQYF. This chain connects TRBV7-2 to TRBJ2-7; perhaps TRBD1 as D (6 bases). CDR1 is SGHTA, CDR2 FQGNSA, per germline. The CDR3 extends over 13 amino acids. Trimming cost V 2 bases and J 7 bases, with 12 bases left between them.

The rearrangement joins TRBV7-9 to TRBJ2-3, with D perhaps TRBD1 (6 bases). There are 16 residues in the CDR3. Germline CDR1 is SEHNR and CDR2 is FQNEAQ (reference sequence). The V and J ends lost 6 bases and 4 bases respectively, with 20 bases between them. This CDR3 reads CASREGGGPGADTQYF. CDR3 DNA: TGTGCCAGCAGGGAAGGGGGTGGGCCCGGTGCAGATACGCAGTATTTT.

The chain couples TRBV19 to TRBJ2-2; D is undetermined. The CDR3 runs 13 residues. Germline V gene lookup returns CDR1 LNHDA and CDR2 SQIVND (reference sequence). Trimming left V 5 bases short and J 8 bases short, with 12 bases between. CDR3 nucleotides: TGTGCCAGTAGTGCCTACCAGCGAGGGGAGCTGTTTTTT. It codes for CASSAYQRGELFF. Filled out from reference TRBV19 and TRBJ2-2, the complete variable domain reads DGGITQSPKYLFRKEGQNVTLSCEQNLNHDAMYWYRQDPGQGLRLIYYSQIVNDFQKGDIAEGYSVSREKKESFPLTVTSAQKNPTAFYLCASSAYQRGELFFGEGSRLTVL.

For the CDR3, the DNA is TGCGCCAGCAGCTTGGGGCAGGGTAAAGGCTACACCTTC. Residues: CASSLGQGKGYTF. V and J are TRBV5-1 and TRBJ1-2, with D possibly TRBD1 on 5 matching bases. V lost 0 bases and J 8 bases, leaving 11 bases between the germline ends. CDR3 length: 13 amino acids. CDR1 SGHRS and CDR2 YFSETQ come from the germline V gene.

The J gene is TRBJ2-5, the V gene TRBV25-1; TRBD1 aligns across 9 bases. V trimming: 6 bases; J trimming: 4 bases; junction bases outside the gene matches: 9. CDR3 length: 15 residues. CDR1 and CDR2 from the germline V gene are MGHDK and SYGVNS. The CDR3 reads CASRGAGQGGETQYF. The CDR3 DNA sequence: TGTGCCAGCAGGGGAGCGGGACAGGGAGGAGAGACCCAGTACTTC.

The V gene is TRBV7-9, the J gene TRBJ1-4; possible D gene TRBD1, 5 bases. The CDR3 consists of 14 residues. Germline V CDR1 and CDR2: SEHNR, FQNEAQ (reference sequence). The V and J ends lost 5 bases and 4 bases respectively, with 11 bases between them. The CDR3 is CASSPGGGNEKLFF. CDR3 sequence (DNA): TGTGCCAGCAGCCCCGGCGGGGGTAATGAAAAACTGTTTTTT.

This rearrangement joins TRBV30 to TRBJ2-7; 9 bases are shared with TRBD2. J lost 2 bases, V lost 4 bases, and 3 bases had no gene match. The CDR3 spans 13 residues. CDR1 is GTSNPN, CDR2 SVGIG, per germline (reference sequence). The CDR3 spells CAWTSGGPYEQYF. The CDR3 DNA reads as TGTGCCTGGACCAGCGGGGGGCCCTACGAGCAGTACTTC.

CDR3 in DNA: TGCGCCAGCAGCCAACCAGGGGGTACGCAGTATTTT. Translating it yields CASSQPGGTQYF. The V call is TRBV4-1, the J call TRBJ2-3, with 7 bases lining up with TRBD1. The V gene end was trimmed by 2 bases and the J gene end by 8 bases; junction bases not matched to a gene: 1. CDR3 length: 12 amino acids. The V gene's germline CDR1 is MGHRA and CDR2 YSYEKL.